This TCR beta chain was sequenced in a study of cytomegalovirus exposure and HLA in healthy donors. Study-level points and caveats: Earlier results showed most TCR beta V segments being productive about 87% or about 30% of the time.

PCR involved 60 Vbeta and 13 Jbeta primers. The data were produced by immunoSEQ multiplex PCR, yet TCRdb's version contains in-frame clones alone and is incomplete. The table records under 200,000 clones, approximately 73% of them present only once. About this clone: Its antigen is as yet unknown.

Germline V gene lookup returns CDR1 MGHRA and CDR2 YSYEKL. The CDR3 runs 19 residues. J was trimmed by 0 bases and V by 4 bases; bases with no gene match: 13. The gene calls are TRBV4-1 and TRBJ1-5, with 9 positions matching TRBD1. The clonotype was recovered from a man between 45 and 60 years old in good health and CMV-seronegative. The sequenced material came from PBMCs. The CDR3 region is CASSRSQGAPLYSNQPQHF. The CDR3, as DNA: TGCGCCAGCAGCCGATCACAGGGGGCCCCGCTCTATAGCAATCAGCCCCAGCATTTT.